The 27 T cell receptor beta chains below were found in one sample sequenced in a study of T cell changes during pregnancy in multiple sclerosis. This table comes from immunoSEQ multiplex PCR, and its TCRdb copy is limited to in-frame clones, with some not included. The sample contains tens of thousands of clones, roughly 90% of which appear only once. The sample here was CD8+ T cells from peripheral blood mononuclear cells, taken before pregnancy. The origin of the receptors is a female donor with multiple sclerosis, enrolled in a pregnancy study.

The V gene is TRBV15, the J gene TRBJ1-1; D may be TRBD1 (6 bases). V was cut by 1 base and J by 0 bases, with 12 bases left in between. The CDR3 consists of 16 residues. Per the germline V gene, CDR1 is LNHNV and CDR2 is YYDKDF (reference sequence). As DNA, the CDR3 is TGTGCCACCAGCAGAGTGTCAGGGGCCCTGAACACTGAAGCTTTCTTT. This encodes CATSRVSGALNTEAFF.

The genes are TRBV6-5 and TRBJ2-7; a weak D match, TRBD2 (5 bases). The germline gives CDR1 MNHEY, CDR2 SVGAGI. CDR3 length: 13 residues. Trimming removed 4 bases at V and 6 bases at J, with 13 bases between. CDR3: CASSSLGTSEQYF. The CDR3 DNA follows: TGTGCCAGCAGTTCCCTAGGTACTAGCGAGCAGTACTTC.

The chain has TRBV7-3 and TRBJ2-3; D is possibly TRBD2 (5 bases). V was shortened by 3 bases and J by 8 bases, with 6 bases between the two germline ends. From germline, CDR1 is SGHTA and CDR2 FQGTGA. The CDR3 spans 11 residues. CDR3 coding DNA: TGTGCCAGCAGCTTCGCGGGTACGCAGTATTTT. It is translated as CASSFAGTQYF.

This chain connects TRBV13 to TRBJ1-5, with D possibly being TRBD1 (6 bases). The CDR3 runs 13 residues. CDR1 PRHDT and CDR2 FYEKMQ come from the germline V gene (reference sequence). Deletions cut 6 bases from V and 3 bases from J, with 9 bases between. The CDR3 loop is CASSAGDNQPQHF. In DNA form, the CDR3 reads TGTGCCAGCAGTGCAGGGGACAATCAGCCCCAGCATTTT.

The V and J genes are TRBV19 and TRBJ2-7; 7 nucleotides match TRBD2. The V and J ends lost 3 bases and 2 bases, in that order; junction bases with no gene match: 1. CDR1 LNHDA and CDR2 SQIVND come from the germline V gene (reference sequence). The CDR3 contains 13 residues. CDR3 sequence: CASSMGGPYEQYF. The CDR3 DNA reads TGTGCCAGTAGTATGGGAGGGCCCTACGAGCAGTACTTC. The whole variable domain, filled in from reference TRBV19 and TRBJ2-7, reads DGGITQSPKYLFRKEGQNVTLSCEQNLNHDAMYWYRQDPGQGLRLIYYSQIVNDFQKGDIAEGYSVSREKKESFPLTVTSAQKNPTAFYLCASSMGGPYEQYFGPGTRLTVT.

This clone has at least ten counts. V gene TRBV7-9 combines with J gene TRBJ2-7, with 7 positions matching TRBD1. Trimming at V came to 3 bases and at J to 3 bases, leaving 11 bases not matched to a gene. The CDR3 sequence is 16 residues long. In germline, CDR1 is SEHNR, CDR2 FQNEAQ (reference sequence). CDR3 sequence: CASSFQGDAVGYEQYF. CDR3 sequence (DNA): TGTGCCAGCAGCTTTCAGGGGGACGCAGTAGGCTACGAGCAGTACTTC.

The gene calls are TRBV11-3 and TRBJ2-7, with a tentative D call TRBD1 (6 bases). The length of the CDR3 is 15 residues. CDR1 is SGHNT, CDR2 YENEEA, per germline. Trimming cost V 0 bases and J 7 bases, with 16 bases left between them. The CDR3 DNA reads TGTGCCAGCAGCTTAGATGCGTCAGGGGTTCGGGAGCAGTACTTC. This sequence encodes CASSLDASGVREQYF.

The chain links TRBV7-2 to TRBJ1-1; TRBD1 agrees at 8 bases. CDR3 length equals 18 residues. Per the germline V gene, CDR1 is SGHTA and CDR2 is FQGNSA. V was pared by 5 bases and J by 7 bases, with 21 bases of the junction left unmatched. The CDR3 here is CASSDSPRDRGFHFEAFF. Here the CDR3 DNA reads TGTGCCAGCAGCGACTCTCCCCGAGACAGGGGTTTCCACTTTGAAGCTTTCTTT.

This clone was counted a single time. The chain combines TRBV5-5 with TRBJ1-5, with 9 positions matching TRBD1. Germline V lookup: CDR1 SGHKS, CDR2 YYEKEE (reference sequence). The CDR3 totals 15 residues. V was clipped by 2 bases and J by 5 bases; unmatched bases: 5. CDR3 protein: CASSLYRGQHQPQHF. The CDR3 DNA follows: TGTGCCAGCAGCTTATACAGGGGGCAACATCAGCCCCAGCATTTT. Filled out from reference TRBV5-5 and TRBJ1-5, the complete variable domain reads DAGVTQSPTHLIKTRGQQVTLRCSPISGHKSVSWYQQVLGQGPQFIFQYYEKEERGRGNFPDRFSARQFPNYSSELNVNALLLGDSALYLCASSLYRGQHQPQHFGDGTRLSIL.

The genes are TRBV5-1 and TRBJ2-3, with 14 bases lining up with TRBD2. J lost 1 base, V lost 0 bases, and 4 bases had no gene match. CDR1 and CDR2 (germline): SGHRS, YFSETQ. The CDR3 has 18 residues. In DNA form, the CDR3 reads TGCGCCAGCAGCTTGGGACTAGCGGGGGGGCCCGGCACAGATACGCAGTATTTT. It translates to CASSLGLAGGPGTDTQYF.

This sequence joins TRBV19 and TRBJ2-1, with TRBD2 matching 11 bases. The CDR3 length is 14 residues. The germline CDR1 and CDR2 sequences are LNHDA and SQIVND (reference sequence). With V trimmed by 6 bases and J by 7 bases, 5 bases remained unmatched. The CDR3 DNA sequence: TGTGCCAGTAGGGTAGCGGGGGGGCTTAATGAGCAGTTCTTC. This gives the protein CASRVAGGLNEQFF.

V gene TRBV5-5 combines with J gene TRBJ1-5, with D maybe TRBD1 (5 bases). V gave up 8 bases and J gave up 3 bases, with 27 bases separating them. CDR3 length: 18 amino acids. Germline CDR1 and CDR2: SGHKS and YYEKEE (reference sequence). The CDR3 loop is CARGEESSLTPYNQPQHF. DNA of the CDR3: TGTGCCAGAGGGGAGGAAAGTAGCTTGACGCCGTACAATCAGCCCCAGCATTTT.

This chain joins TRBV6-5 and TRBJ2-7, with 8 bases lining up with TRBD1. Germline V lookup: CDR1 MNHEY, CDR2 SVGAGI. The CDR3 spans 14 residues. Trimming took 6 bases from V and 3 from J; bases not matched to a gene: 7. In nucleotides, the CDR3 is TGTGCCAGCAGGACCTTTACAGGGGGCTACGAGCAGTACTTC. It codes for CASRTFTGGYEQYF.

The rearrangement joins TRBV27 to TRBJ1-1; maybe TRBD1 (5 bases). The CDR3 has 13 amino acids. Per the germline V gene, CDR1 is MNHEY and CDR2 is SMNVEV (reference sequence). Trimming pared 3 bases from V and 5 bases from J, leaving 10 bases between. The CDR3, as DNA: TGTGCCAGCAGTTTCCTACAGGAGACTGAAGCTTTCTTT. Its translation is CASSFLQETEAFF.

The gene calls are TRBV18 and TRBJ1-1; perhaps TRBD1 as D (6 bases). Germline V CDR1 and CDR2: KGHSH, LQKENI. Trimming took 7 bases from V and 11 from J, leaving 26 bases between them. This CDR3 has 15 residues. CDR3 residues: CASYRTGTQLYRAFF. In DNA form, the CDR3 reads TGTGCCAGCTACCGAACCGGGACACAGCTTTATAGGGCTTTCTTT.

The CDR3: CASSVVGSGGSDEQFF. CDR3 in DNA: TGTGCCAGCAGCGTAGTTGGTAGCGGGGGGTCGGATGAGCAGTTCTTC. The chain couples TRBV9 to TRBJ2-1; 10 nucleotides line up with TRBD2. Germline CDR1 SGDLS, CDR2 YYNGEE. This CDR3 region has 16 residues. V was clipped by 0 bases and J by 8 bases; unmatched bases: 8. Full variable domain (outside the CDR3, taken from reference TRBV9 and TRBJ2-1): DSGVTQTPKHLITATGQRVTLRCSPRSGDLSVYWYQQSLDQGLQFLIQYYNGEERAKGNILERFSAQQFPDLHSELNLSSLELGDSALYFCASSVVGSGGSDEQFFGPGTRLTVL.

The J gene is TRBJ2-1, the V gene TRBV5-4, with 8 positions matching TRBD2. The CDR3 covers 16 residues. From germline, CDR1 is SGHNT and CDR2 YYREEE (reference sequence). After removal of 4 bases from V and 2 bases from J, the junction contained 8 bases not matched to a gene. The chain's CDR3 is CASSHGGAETYNEQFF. The CDR3 DNA reads TGTGCCAGCAGCCACGGGGGGGCGGAAACCTACAATGAGCAGTTCTTC.

This clone was picked up one time. This CDR3 is also generated by other DNA sequences in the sample. The CDR3 nucleotides are TGTGCCAGCAGCGTTGGGACAGGAGTTAACTATGGCTACACCTTC. It is translated as CASSVGTGVNYGYTF. V and J are TRBV9 and TRBJ1-2; the match to TRBD1 covers 8 bases. With V trimmed by 2 bases and J by 1 base, 4 bases remained unmatched. The CDR3 covers 15 residues. Germline values: CDR1 SGDLS, CDR2 YYNGEE.

J is TRBJ1-2 and V is TRBV4-3; tentatively, D is TRBD1 (5 bases). Germline CDR1 is LGHNA and CDR2 is YSLEER. The V end lost 0 bases, the J end lost 4 bases, and 9 bases lay between the germline ends. The CDR3 spans 14 residues. CDR3 in DNA: TGCGCCAGCAGCCAAGAAACGGGGGTCTATGGCTACACCTTC. Protein product: CASSQETGVYGYTF.

The rearrangement uses TRBV13 and TRBJ1-3, with TRBD1 matching over 8 bases. V shed 6 bases, J shed 0 bases, and the junction held 16 bases outside the gene matches. The CDR3 extends over 19 amino acids. Germline CDR1 and CDR2: PRHDT and FYEKMQ (reference sequence). The CDR3 spells CASRPGQGIQPLSGNTIYF. The CDR3 DNA reads TGTGCCAGCAGACCCGGACAGGGCATACAGCCTCTCTCTGGAAACACCATATATTTT.

The chain has TRBV9 and TRBJ1-2; weak D call: TRBD1 (5 bases). CDR3 length: 15 amino acids. V dropped 5 bases and J dropped 2 bases, with 16 bases sitting between them. Germline CDR1 and CDR2: SGDLS and YYNGEE. CDR3 DNA sequence: TGTGCCAGCAGTCATCCCCAGGACACGAACTATGGCTACACCTTC. It encodes CASSHPQDTNYGYTF. Together with reference TRBV9 and TRBJ1-2, the CDR3 gives the full variable domain: DSGVTQTPKHLITATGQRVTLRCSPRSGDLSVYWYQQSLDQGLQFLIQYYNGEERAKGNILERFSAQQFPDLHSELNLSSLELGDSALYFCASSHPQDTNYGYTFGSGTRLTVV.

The chain links TRBV7-2 to TRBJ2-7; 9 bases align to TRBD1. J was trimmed by 5 bases and V by 7 bases; bases with no gene match: 12. The germline gives CDR1 SGHTA, CDR2 FQGNSA. The CDR3 covers 15 residues. The CDR3 loop is CASTTTGGANHEQYF. CDR3 DNA sequence: TGTGCCAGCACTACAACAGGGGGCGCGAACCACGAGCAGTACTTC.

The J gene is TRBJ2-7, the V gene TRBV7-3; D might be TRBD2 (6 bases). Germline V CDR1 and CDR2: SGHTA, FQGTGA. This CDR3 spans 15 amino acids. Trimming left V 5 bases short and J 5 bases short, with 19 bases between. The CDR3 bases are TGTGCCAGCAGCCCCCCGGGTAGAGGGGAGGACGAGCAGTACTTC. It codes for CASSPPGRGEDEQYF.

The genes are TRBV19 and TRBJ1-1; TRBD1 is a possible D gene (6 bases). V was cut by 6 bases and J by 4 bases, with 9 bases left in between. The CDR3 consists of 12 residues. Germline V lookup: CDR1 LNHDA, CDR2 SQIVND (reference sequence). The CDR3 here is CASSQGSTEAFF. CDR3 sequence (DNA): TGTGCCAGTAGCCAGGGGTCCACTGAAGCTTTCTTT. The full variable domain, with the rest looked up from reference TRBV19 and TRBJ1-1, is DGGITQSPKYLFRKEGQNVTLSCEQNLNHDAMYWYRQDPGQGLRLIYYSQIVNDFQKGDIAEGYSVSREKKESFPLTVTSAQKNPTAFYLCASSQGSTEAFFGQGTRLTVV.

The chain carries TRBV7-9 and TRBJ1-1; D is unresolved. Trimming removed 0 bases from V and 0 bases from J, with 11 bases in between. This CDR3 is built from 16 residues. Per germline, CDR1 SEHNR and CDR2 FQNEAQ (reference sequence). CDR3 sequence: CASSLAVTVMNTEAFF. Here the CDR3 DNA reads TGTGCCAGCAGCTTAGCGGTTACAGTCATGAACACTGAAGCTTTCTTT.

The rearrangement uses TRBV4-1 and TRBJ1-1, with TRBD1 matching 9 bases. The CDR3 is 15 amino acids. The V gene end was trimmed by 1 base and the J gene end by 1 base; junction bases not matched to a gene: 1. In germline, CDR1 is MGHRA, CDR2 YSYEKL. The CDR3 is CASSQAGQGNTEAFF. The CDR3 region has the DNA TGCGCCAGCAGCCAAGCGGGACAGGGGAACACTGAAGCTTTCTTT.

V is TRBV30 and J is TRBJ1-1, with TRBD1 as a possible D gene (6 bases). Germline V gene lookup returns CDR1 GTSNPN and CDR2 SVGIG (reference sequence). Deletions cut 5 bases from V and 4 bases from J, with 17 bases between. The CDR3 covers 14 residues. This CDR3 reads CAWYPNQGTTEAFF. Written as DNA, the CDR3 is TGTGCCTGGTACCCTAATCAGGGGACCACTGAAGCTTTCTTT.